This TCR beta chain comes out of a study of blood T cell repertoires in COVID-19. Study information: Spain, Italy and the United States supplied samples that represented acute and convalescent COVID-19. Sample material is recorded as cDNA or gDNA derived from T cells, B-cell-depleted T cells, or PBMCs.

Authors' methods: Reference gene primer amplification gave nucleated cell count estimates. Assay: immunoSEQ multiplex PCR; the TCRdb copy retains only in-frame clones and omits some. D and trimming come from the DNA, and the V and J calls and clone size come from that table. Of approximately 48,000 clones in the sample, approximately 85% are singletons; the top ten hold about 6.8%. The material sequenced was peripheral blood. This receptor was identified in a man in his fifties or sixties with acute or convalescent COVID-19.

The CDR3 protein is CASSSQGSGPTGELFF. CDR3 nucleotide sequence: TGTGCCAGCAGCTCCCAGGGTAGCGGACCCACCGGGGAGCTGTTTTTT. V is TRBV7-2 and J is TRBJ2-2; a possible D gene is TRBD2 (6 bases). There are 16 residues in the CDR3. Trimming stripped 4 bases from V and 4 bases from J, with 16 bases between. Per the germline V gene, CDR1 is SGHTA and CDR2 is FQGNSA.